These T cell receptor beta chains were read from a single sample in a study of cytomegalovirus exposure and HLA in healthy donors. Assay used: immunoSEQ multiplex PCR; TCRdb lists only in-frame clones, some missing. The sample includes around 50,000 clones, around 81% seen only once; the top ten take more than 6.5%. The sample taken for sequencing was PBMCs. All receptors derive from a man under 40 in good health and CMV-seropositive. The CDR3 runs from the conserved cysteine through the conserved F or W. D genes are given only for firm matches. Clone size is given for some rows only: seen once, a few or many times, or a class if the clone is expanded.

D gene	V gene	clone size	J gene	CDR3 protein	CDR3 DNA
.	TRBV18	.	TRBJ1-1	CASSPLGGGNTEAFF	TGTGCCAGCTCACCACTCGGCGGGGGTAACACTGAAGCTTTCTTT
.	TRBV6-5	.	TRBJ2-7	CASSYEQGETYEQYF	TGTGCCAGCAGTTATGAACAGGGAGAAACCTACGAGCAGTACTTC
.	TRBV2	few	TRBJ1-1	CASPPTGFNTEAFF	TGTGCCAGCCCTCCTACAGGCTTTAACACTGAAGCTTTCTTT
TRBD1	TRBV9	.	TRBJ1-2	CASSLQGRKGGYTF	TGTGCCAGCAGCTTACAGGGGCGAAAAGGGGGCTACACCTTC
.	TRBV2	few	TRBJ1-6	CASSDSYPGGSPLHF	TGTGCCAGCAGTGACAGTTACCCTGGGGGCTCACCCCTCCACTTT
TRBD2	TRBV10-1	.	TRBJ2-2	CASSIAGANTGELFF	TGCGCCAGCAGTATCGCGGGGGCGAACACCGGGGAGCTGTTTTTT
.	TRBV7-9	.	TRBJ1-6	CASSSREGQGNSPLHF	TGTGCCAGCAGCTCCCGGGAGGGGCAGGGTAACTCACCCCTCCACTTT
TRBD2	TRBV30	.	TRBJ2-5	CGLAGGNSRETQYF	TGTGGTCTAGCGGGGGGGAACTCCAGGGAGACCCAGTACTTC
TRBD2	TRBV7-6	.	TRBJ2-3	CASSLGGGGDTQYF	TGTGCCAGCAGCTTAGGGGGGGGAGGGGATACGCAGTATTTT
TRBD1	TRBV18	.	TRBJ1-4	CASSPRDRGGKLFF	TGTGCCAGCTCACCACGGGACAGGGGAGGAAAACTGTTTTTT
.	TRBV5-1	.	TRBJ2-3	CASSLGQGSYTDTQYF	TGCGCCAGCAGCTTGGGTCAGGGGTCTTACACAGATACGCAGTATTTT
TRBD1	TRBV5-1	.	TRBJ2-7	CASSFRDRGYEQYF	TGCGCCAGCAGCTTCCGGGACAGGGGTTACGAGCAGTACTTC
TRBD1	TRBV11-3	.	TRBJ2-5	CASSLGAGQGQETQYF	TGTGCCAGCAGCTTAGGGGCTGGACAGGGCCAAGAGACCCAGTACTTC
.	TRBV28	.	TRBJ1-1	CASRRRDRMNTEAFF	TGTGCCAGCAGGCGGAGGGACCGGATGAACACTGAAGCTTTCTTT
TRBD1	TRBV28	.	TRBJ1-2	CASRNRGLYGYTF	TGTGCCAGCCGAAACAGGGGGTTGTATGGCTACACCTTC
TRBD2	TRBV14	.	TRBJ2-1	CASSQGGRGLNNEQFF	TGTGCCAGCAGCCAAGGCGGGAGGGGGCTCAACAATGAGCAGTTCTTC
TRBD1	TRBV5-1	once	TRBJ2-3	CASSLGQGAFGTDTQYF	TGCGCCAGCAGCTTGGGTCAGGGGGCGTTTGGCACAGATACGCAGTATTTT
.	TRBV19	.	TRBJ1-5	CASSIAHLSNQPQHF	TGTGCCAGTAGTATCGCACATCTTAGCAATCAGCCCCAGCATTTT
.	TRBV27	.	TRBJ1-4	CASTTRGAGGEKLFF	TGTGCCAGCACCACCCGGGGGGCGGGGGGTGAAAAACTGTTTTTT
.	TRBV7-6	.	TRBJ2-7	CASSSLGDHYEQYF	TGTGCCAGCAGCTCCCTGGGAGACCATTACGAGCAGTACTTC
.	TRBV7-9	once	TRBJ1-1	CASTPAQGGTEAFF	TGTGCCAGCACACCTGCACAGGGAGGGACTGAAGCTTTCTTT
TRBD1	TRBV2	.	TRBJ2-1	CASSRNRGSSYNEQFF	TGTGCCAGCAGCAGGAACAGGGGAAGCTCCTACAATGAGCAGTTCTTC
TRBD1	TRBV5-1	.	TRBJ2-7	CASSTGTGWFHEQYF	TGCGCCAGCAGCACAGGGACAGGGTGGTTCCACGAGCAGTACTTC
.	TRBV7-6	.	TRBJ2-7	CASSSSAAQQYF	TGTGCCAGCAGCTCTAGCGCGGCCCAGCAGTACTTC
.	TRBV5-1	.	TRBJ1-3	CASSPPQGGSHSGNTIYF	TGCGCCAGCAGCCCACCCCAGGGAGGTTCCCACTCTGGAAACACCATATATTTT
.	TRBV5-8	.	TRBJ1-4	CASSLGAGITNEKLFF	TGTGCCAGCAGCTTGGGGGCAGGGATAACTAATGAAAAACTGTTTTTT
.	TRBV6-5	.	TRBJ2-1	CASSPDYTSYNEQFF	TGTGCCAGCAGTCCTGACTATACTTCCTACAATGAGCAGTTCTTC
.	TRBV29-1	few	TRBJ2-3	CSARTDTQYF	TGCAGCGCTCGGACAGATACGCAGTATTTT
.	TRBV4-1	.	TRBJ2-7	CASSQGMIQASYEQYF	TGCGCCAGCAGCCAAGGAATGATCCAGGCATCCTACGAGCAGTACTTC
TRBD2	TRBV6-5	.	TRBJ2-5	CASSSGGAGKETQYF	TGTGCCAGCAGTAGCGGGGGGGCAGGAAAGGAGACCCAGTACTTC
.	TRBV30	.	TRBJ2-7	CAWMTGREQYF	TGTGCCTGGATGACAGGGAGGGAGCAGTACTTC
TRBD2	TRBV5-1	.	TRBJ2-3	CASSPIGGGSPDTQYF	TGCGCCAGCAGCCCCATTGGGGGGGGAAGCCCAGATACGCAGTATTTT
TRBD1	TRBV7-9	.	TRBJ2-4	CASSLGGQGTGVGNIQYF	TGTGCCAGCAGCTTAGGTGGACAGGGAACGGGAGTGGGAAACATTCAGTACTTC
.	TRBV29-1	.	TRBJ2-2	CSVPRAGELFF	TGCAGCGTTCCGAGGGCCGGGGAGCTGTTTTTT
TRBD1	TRBV9	medium-sized	TRBJ2-2	CASSPTGVNTGELFF	TGTGCCAGCAGCCCGACAGGGGTGAACACCGGGGAGCTGTTTTTT
TRBD2	TRBV6-1	.	TRBJ2-2	CASSEATGGAGELFF	TGTGCCAGCAGTGAAGCAACGGGAGGGGCCGGGGAGCTGTTTTTT
TRBD1	TRBV4-1	.	TRBJ1-6	CASSPLGQGLRSTNSPLHF	TGCGCCAGCAGCCCCCTGGGACAGGGGCTACGGTCTACAAATTCACCCCTCCACTTT
.	TRBV30	once	TRBJ1-6	CAWSQTDTPLHF	TGTGCCTGGAGTCAGACAGATACACCCCTCCACTTT
.	TRBV6-5	.	TRBJ1-2	CASSRWAGDYGYTF	TGTGCCAGCAGTCGTTGGGCAGGGGACTATGGCTACACCTTC
.	TRBV10-2	few	TRBJ2-5	CASSDRRGQETQYF	TGCGCCAGCAGTGATCGGCGGGGTCAAGAGACCCAGTACTTC
TRBD1	TRBV9	.	TRBJ2-1	CASSTGTGFYNEQFF	TGTGCCAGCAGCACCGGGACAGGCTTCTACAATGAGCAGTTCTTC
.	TRBV29-1	.	TRBJ1-4	CSVLGGRNLGEKLFF	TGCAGCGTCCTGGGGGGAAGGAACCTTGGGGAAAAACTGTTTTTT
.	TRBV6-4	.	TRBJ2-3	CASSVGVKDTQYF	TGTGCCAGCAGTGTAGGGGTTAAAGATACGCAGTATTTT
.	TRBV14	.	TRBJ1-4	CASSQVNSGEKLFF	TGTGCCAGCAGCCAAGTTAACAGTGGGGAAAAACTGTTTTTT
TRBD2	TRBV7-9	.	TRBJ2-7	CASSLLVQRGVYEQYF	TGTGCCAGCAGCTTATTAGTCCAGCGGGGGGTCTACGAGCAGTACTTC
TRBD1	TRBV7-9	.	TRBJ1-4	CASSREFGTGREKLFF	TGTGCCAGCAGCAGGGAATTCGGGACAGGGCGTGAAAAACTGTTTTTT
.	TRBV15	.	TRBJ1-5	CATSRARGAAQPQHF	TGTGCCACCAGCAGAGCCCGGGGAGCGGCCCAGCCCCAGCATTTT
.	TRBV7-5	.	TRBJ1-5	CVRSLADRYNNQPQHF	TGTGTCAGAAGCTTAGCGGACAGATACAACAATCAGCCCCAGCATTTT
.	TRBV7-9	once	TRBJ1-5	CSSSWGDQPQHF	TGTTCCAGCAGCTGGGGAGATCAGCCCCAGCATTTT
TRBD2	TRBV2	few	TRBJ2-2	CASSERAGGPNTGELFF	TGTGCCAGCAGTGAACGGGCGGGGGGGCCGAACACCGGGGAGCTGTTTTTT
.	TRBV20-1	.	TRBJ2-5	CSASHETQYF	TGCAGCGCTAGTCATGAGACCCAGTACTTC
TRBD1	TRBV30	.	TRBJ1-6	CAWTGQGVSRGNSPLHF	TGTGCCTGGACAGGACAGGGGGTATCGCGGGGCAATTCACCCCTCCACTTT
TRBD1	TRBV7-9	.	TRBJ1-2	CASSLGQINYGYTF	TGTGCCAGCAGCTTGGGACAGATCAACTATGGCTACACCTTC
.	TRBV6-6	.	TRBJ2-5	CASSYSTEEAWQTQYF	TGTGCCAGCAGTTACTCGACAGAAGAAGCTTGGCAGACCCAGTACTTC
TRBD2	TRBV7-9	.	TRBJ2-1	CASRDHLGGGNTRYNEQFF	TGTGCCAGCAGGGACCATCTGGGGGGGGGTAACACAAGGTACAATGAGCAGTTCTTC
TRBD1	TRBV9	.	TRBJ1-1	CASSPSGQVNTEAFF	TGTGCCAGCAGCCCCTCGGGACAGGTGAACACTGAAGCTTTCTTT
.	TRBV29-1	.	TRBJ2-3	CSVEQRLTDTQYF	TGCAGCGTTGAACAGAGACTCACAGATACGCAGTATTTT
.	TRBV13	.	TRBJ2-2	CASSLHGTGELFF	TGTGCCAGCAGCTTACACGGCACCGGGGAGCTGTTTTTT
.	TRBV10-3	once	TRBJ2-1	CAISESGGSYNEQFF	TGTGCCATCAGTGAGTCCGGGGGCTCCTACAATGAGCAGTTCTTC